This paragraph reports one T cell receptor beta chain. Participants, about 18 to 89 years old, spanned 25 or so US areas. The data derive from a study of blood T cell repertoires in COVID-19. Overall study: Donors in the United States, Italy and Spain gave samples during acute or convalescent COVID-19.

Original processing notes: By means of reference gene primer amplification, nucleated cell counts were estimated. The method was immunoSEQ multiplex PCR; TCRdb's version includes in-frame clones alone and lacks a portion of them. Clonal size and the V and J genes are those of that table, whereas D and trimming came from the DNA. The table includes around 200,000 clones, 80% to 90% detected once. This TCR came from a man aged 25-40 years who had recovered from COVID-19. Sequencing was carried out using PBMCs or T cells enriched from blood (not recorded which).

The CDR3 loop is CASSRLAWDEQYF. CDR3 nucleotides: TGTGCCAGCTCAAGACTAGCGTGGGACGAGCAGTACTTC. The genes are TRBV18 and TRBJ2-7; 8 bases are shared with TRBD2. Germline V CDR1 and CDR2: KGHSH, LQKENI. Unmatched junction bases numbered 5, after V lost 5 bases and J lost 5 bases. The CDR3 sequence is 13 residues long. The entire variable domain, with the rest obtained from reference TRBV18 and TRBJ2-7, is as follows: NAGVMQNPRHLVRRRGQEARLRCSPMKGHSHVYWYRQLPEEGLKFMVYLQKENIIDESGMPKERFSAEFPKEGPSILRIQQVVRGDSAAYFCASSRLAWDEQYFGPGTRLTVT.